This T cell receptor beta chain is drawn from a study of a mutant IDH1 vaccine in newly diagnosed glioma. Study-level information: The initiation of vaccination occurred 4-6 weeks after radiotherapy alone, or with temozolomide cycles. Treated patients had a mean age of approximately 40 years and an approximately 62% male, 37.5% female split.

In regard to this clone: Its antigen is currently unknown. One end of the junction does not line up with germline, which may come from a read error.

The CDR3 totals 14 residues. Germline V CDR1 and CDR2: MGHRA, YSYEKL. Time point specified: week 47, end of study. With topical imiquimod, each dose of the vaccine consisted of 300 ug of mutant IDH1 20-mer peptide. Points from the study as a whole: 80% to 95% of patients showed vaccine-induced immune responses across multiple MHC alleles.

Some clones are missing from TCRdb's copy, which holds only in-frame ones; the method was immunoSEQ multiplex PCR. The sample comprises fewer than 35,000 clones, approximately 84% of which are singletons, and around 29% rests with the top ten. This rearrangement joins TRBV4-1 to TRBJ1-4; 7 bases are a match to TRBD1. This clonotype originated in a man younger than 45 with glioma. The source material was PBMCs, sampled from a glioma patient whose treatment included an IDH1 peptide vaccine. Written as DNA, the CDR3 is TGCGCCAGCAGCCAAGAAGTAATCGGGACAGCCTTTCATTTT. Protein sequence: CASSQEVIGTAFHF.